The clone carrying this T cell receptor (beta chain) appeared many times. TCRdb reanalysed the RT-PCR reads using MiXCR and keeps one entry per CDR3 protein. The sample lists hundreds of thousands of distinct CDR3 sequences; around 14% were seen once. CDR3 size: 14 residues. Germline CDR1 and CDR2: SGHAT and FQNNGV. The ends were cut back, 2 bases at V and 8 bases at J, with 14 bases in the middle. This sequence joins TRBV11-2 and TRBJ2-3, with D unresolved. This receptor was obtained from a female donor in good health, serving as a healthy control. The sequenced sample consisted of memory CD4+ T cells from blood. The CDR3: CASSLNPGLGTQYF. As DNA, the CDR3 is TGTGCCAGCAGCTTAAACCCAGGTTTGGGTACGCAGTATTTT.